A single sample is the source of the 7 T cell receptor beta chains below, sequenced in a study of T cell changes during pregnancy in multiple sclerosis (dated by TCRdb to about 2019). The library was prepared using the immunoSEQ multiplex PCR assay. This is the immuneACCESS table as TCRdb keeps it, with only in-frame sequences that have V and J called. A part of the clones is gone; compared with another copy, unresolved V genes explain less than half, and the rest is unexplained. Recorded for this sample are 30,000 to 35,000 clones; roughly 90% of them occurred a single time. The ten largest clonotypes hold just over 4.5% of the sample. The material was CD8+ T cells from peripheral blood mononuclear cells, obtained after pregnancy. These receptors were obtained from a female donor with multiple sclerosis, enrolled in a pregnancy study.

The gene calls are TRBV6-4 and TRBJ2-1; 9 bases fit TRBD2. Germline trimming cut 2 bases from V and 6 bases from J; bases unmatched to any gene: 5. The V gene's germline CDR1 is MRHNA and CDR2 SNTAGT. The CDR3 is made up of 15 amino acids. The CDR3 DNA reads as TGTGCCAGCAGTGACGCAGGGACTAGCCCCAATGAGCAGTTCTTC. Translating it yields CASSDAGTSPNEQFF.

The V gene is TRBV30, the J gene TRBJ1-5, with 12 bases aligning to TRBD1. The CDR3 has 16 amino acids. Germline CDR1 reads GTSNPN; CDR2 reads SVGIG (reference sequence). V was pared by 5 bases and J by 5 bases, with 10 bases of the junction left unmatched. The CDR3 protein is CAWYRDRGLRYQPQHF. The CDR3 DNA sequence: TGTGCCTGGTACCGGGACAGGGGGCTCAGGTATCAGCCCCAGCATTTT.

This clone has just a few counts. The V gene is TRBV11-2, the J gene TRBJ1-2; D gene uncertain. CDR3 size: 10 residues. V lost 5 bases and J lost 6, with 4 bases in between. Germline values: CDR1 SGHAT, CDR2 FQNNGV. The CDR3 protein is CASSGDGYTF. Written as DNA, the CDR3 is TGTGCCAGCAGCGGAGATGGCTACACCTTC. Filled out from reference TRBV11-2 and TRBJ1-2, the complete variable domain reads EAGVAQSPRYKIIEKRQSVAFWCNPISGHATLYWYQQILGQGPKLLIQFQNNGVVDDSQLPKDRFSAERLKGVDSTLKIQPAKLEDSAVYLCASSGDGYTFGSGTRLTVV.

This clone was counted a single time. The genes are TRBV14 and TRBJ1-1, with D hard to call. Looked up from germline, CDR1 is SGHDN and CDR2 is FVKESK. The CDR3 spans 15 residues. The ends were cut back, 3 bases at V and 3 bases at J, with 14 bases in the middle. The DNA of the CDR3 is TGTGCCAGCAGCCAGGAAGCGCTCGGGTACACTGAAGCTTTCTTT. It yields the protein CASSQEALGYTEAFF.

The V call is TRBV6-5, the J call TRBJ1-6; no clear D. The V end lost 4 bases, the J end lost 3 bases, and 7 bases lay between the germline ends. Germline lookup yields CDR1 MNHEY and CDR2 SVGAGI. The CDR3 is made up of 14 amino acids. The DNA of the CDR3 is TGTGCCAGCAGTTTATCGGGCTATAATTCACCCCTCCACTTT. It encodes CASSLSGYNSPLHF.

This clone was counted a single time. The rearrangement links TRBV7-9 to TRBJ2-7, with TRBD1 matching 8 bases. The V gene end was trimmed by 4 bases and the J gene end by 4 bases; junction bases not matched to a gene: 3. There are 13 residues in the CDR3. Looked up from germline, CDR1 is SEHNR and CDR2 is FQNEAQ (reference sequence). CDR3 bases: TGTGCCAGCAGCTCCAGGGGGCTGTACGAGCAGTACTTC. This translates into CASSSRGLYEQYF.

The rearrangement joins TRBV13 to TRBJ1-3, with D hard to call. Looked up from germline, CDR1 is PRHDT and CDR2 is FYEKMQ (reference sequence). The CDR3 runs 12 residues. Trimming removed 6 bases from V and 3 bases from J, with 6 bases in between. CDR3 protein: CASRDFGNTIYF. CDR3 nucleotides: TGTGCCAGCAGGGACTTTGGAAACACCATATATTTT.